This TCR beta chain was observed in a study of human versus mouse CDR3 diversity and MHC coevolution. Study-wide context: Valid reads per sample ranged from about 5.5 x 10^6 to 1.6 x 10^7.

Method: immunoSEQ multiplex PCR; TCRdb's copy keeps in-frame clones and lacks some. The sample lists tens of thousands of clones, 90% to 95% occurring once. The CDR3 runs to 13 residues. With 4 bases removed from V and 5 bases from J, the gap between germline ends came to 11 bases. CDR1 and CDR2 (germline): ENHRY, SYGVKD. Comment on this clone: The antigen remains undetermined.

Cells were CD45RO-negative CD62L-positive naive CD4 T cells sorted from PBMCs. Findings and caveats of the study: Mice had fewer CDR3 deletions and insertions than humans on average. The lowest clonal inequality scores came from most of the three human donors.

The clonotype was recovered from a person between 30 and 69 years old in good health. The chain couples TRBV10-3 to TRBJ1-1; tentatively, D is TRBD1 (5 bases). Sequenced input: naive CD4+ T cells from blood. Subset reported: CD45RO-negative CD62L-positive naive CD4 T cells. CDR3 DNA sequence: TGTGCCATCAGTGTTCGGGGGGAAACTGAAGCTTTCTTT. Its translation: CAISVRGETEAFF.